This TCR beta chain was identified during a study of blood T cells in healthy people across ages (dated by TCRdb to about 2015). Turning to the overall study: In model experiments, template switching captured about one uniquely barcoded TCR beta cDNA molecule for every two T cells. Donors of different ages were randomly distributed across sequencing lanes to avoid experimental bias. The study analyzed two additional independent replicas of 1 million unique cDNA reads from the same blood draw for two donors, one aged 18 to 29 and one aged 80 or older. Age-related changes in TCR beta repertoire diversity were measured in the study by deep sequencing normalized with unique cDNA molecular identifiers. The donors were split into four age groups: young (average roughly 15 years), middle-aged (around 40), aged (about 56) and long-lived (roughly 80).

Receptor libraries were prepared by 5' RACE. Reads for this sample came from an Illumina HiSeq 2500. A second PCR of roughly 6 to 12 cycles was run with a J-beta primer mix and a sample-barcoded 5' primer. A template-switch 5' adaptor carrying 12 random nucleotides introduced a unique molecular identifier onto each TCR beta cDNA molecule. Each sample yielded at least 3 million CDR3-containing paired-end reads. All of the RNA was converted into first-strand cDNA using the Mint cDNA synthesis kit, with a TRBC-specific oligonucleotide serving as the primer. Following uracil-DNA glycosylase treatment, all cDNA underwent a first 18-cycle PCR with the universal primers M1SS and BC2_uni_R. The original pipeline was this. For normalization, 1 million high-quality reads, each with a distinct molecular identifier, were randomly selected from each sample. Instead of being binned into consensus sequences, reads with shared molecular identifiers were discarded. MiTCR, with a Q25 quality threshold and the strictest error-elimination algorithm, was used for CDR3 identification, clonotype clustering and error correction. A nonparametric unseen species model using Euler transformation provided a lower-bound estimate of total TCR beta diversity. The public sequencing data were trimmed at Q25 with fastp and processed into clonotypes with MiXCR by TCRdb, which kept only in-frame beta chains. Every entry covers one CDR3 protein and lists the most common genes and DNA from its rows. TCRdb's processing, not the authors' own work, is the source of the V and J calls. For this sample there are about 1.8 million distinct CDR3 sequences; approximately 50% appear just once. About 2.1% of the sample comes from the top ten.

To note about this clonotype: The antigen it recognizes is unknown. One base away there is no much larger clone; base qualities are not given.

Systemically healthy Caucasian individuals from Russia, around 38 in total and aged roughly 6 to 90 years, were included as donors. Each donor gave roughly 9 milliliters of peripheral blood, drawn into EDTA-treated Vacutainer tubes. Ficoll-Paque density-gradient centrifugation was used to isolate PBMCs, with at least 6.5 million per sample. Total RNA was extracted from PBMCs with Trizol reagent, with at least 5 micrograms obtained per sample. For every donor, an aliquot of PBMCs went through flow cytometry to measure the percentages of naive CD45RAhigh/CD27high T cells. The germline V gene specifies MNHNS as CDR1 and SASEGT as CDR2. The CDR3 sequence holds 13 residues, the cysteine and phenylalanine included. Solely the CDR3 DNA is kept, with 39 bases framed from the first base. V is clipped by 7 bases and J by 0 bases, and the sequence between their germline boundaries is 10 bases long. Points the paper makes about the study in general: Estimates of total diversity from one million sequenced T cells were regarded as lower bounds and underestimates. As age increased, observed TCR beta diversity per million T cells dropped in a roughly linear way, and a significant reduction was already evident by age about 40. Because donor CMV infection status was unknown, age-related changes in expanded clonotypes were potentially confounded. The percentage of naive T cells measured by flow cytometry correlated strongly with observed TCR beta diversity. Conclusive comparison of naive and antigen-experienced compartments was prevented by the profiling of bulk unsorted PBMCs. The long-lived group showed more naive CD4+ T cells, fewer expanded clones and increased TCR diversity than the aged group, suggesting age selection.

The sequenced material came from blood. This receptor was identified in a woman aged 35 to 49 in good health. Here the chain combines TRBV6-1 and TRBJ2-7, with TRBD2 as a weak D call on 5 bases. The nucleotides are TGTGCCAGCACGAGGGCCCCCTCCTACGAGCAGTACTTC. The translation is CASTRAPSYEQYF.